Presented here are 32 T cell receptor beta chains from one specimen sequenced in a study of vaccination effects on CD4 cells after COVID-19. Libraries were prepared by immunoSEQ multiplex PCR; TCRdb keeps only in-frame clonotypes and omits some of them. Counted here are under 55,000 clones, approximately 70% occurring once; the ten biggest clones make up 25% to 35%. Antigen-specific CD4+ T cells were expanded with viral peptide pools in the ViraFEST assay before sequencing. Cells that had been cultured for less than 13 days were the source of isolated CD4+ T cells. Their SARS-CoV-2 infection, verified by PCR, occurred between March and December 2020. No antigen has been identified for these receptors. The sequencing used CD4+ T cells from PBMCs cultured with a peptide pool, collected before COVID-19 vaccination. The receptors stem from a human donor who had a prior SARS-CoV-2 infection.

J is TRBJ1-6 and V is TRBV11-3; D is undetermined. This CDR3 spans 13 amino acids. V lost 1 base to trimming and J lost 5 bases, with 3 bases between them. Per germline, CDR1 SGHNT and CDR2 YENEEA. The CDR3 region has the DNA TGTGCCAGCAGCTTAGGGAATAATTCACCCCTCCACTTT. Translated: CASSLGNNSPLHF.

This clone occurred a few times. This rearrangement joins TRBV6-5 to TRBJ1-3; D gene unclear. The CDR3 totals 15 residues. Looked up from germline, CDR1 is MNHEY and CDR2 is SVGAGI. V was pared by 2 bases and J by 0 bases, with 8 bases between. The CDR3 loop is CASSYGRPSGNTIYF. CDR3 in DNA: TGTGCCAGCAGTTACGGACGTCCCTCTGGAAACACCATATATTTT.

The chain carries TRBV9 and TRBJ2-2; possibly TRBD2 for D (6 bases). Between the trimmed V and J ends, which lost 5 bases and 4 bases, there was a span of 15 bases. The germline CDR1 and CDR2 sequences are SGDLS and YYNGEE. This CDR3 comprises 15 residues. The CDR3 bases are TGTGCCAGCAGGCCCGGGGGTGGGGGCACCGGGGAGCTGTTTTTT. Protein sequence: CASRPGGGGTGELFF.

The V call is TRBV24-1, the J call TRBJ2-2; D perhaps matches TRBD2 (6 bases). The CDR3 loop spans 13 amino acids. Trimming stripped 4 bases from V and 8 bases from J, with 10 bases between. From germline, CDR1 is KGHDR and CDR2 SFDVKD. The CDR3 is CATSELAGGELFF. CDR3 coding DNA: TGTGCCACCAGTGAACTAGCCGGGGGGGAGCTGTTTTTT.

The rearrangement links TRBV5-6 to TRBJ2-3; 9 bases fit TRBD2. With V trimmed by 2 bases and J by 1 base, 2 bases remained unmatched. CDR3 length: 15 amino acids. The germline gives CDR1 SGHDT, CDR2 YYEEEE. The CDR3 sequence: CASSFIAGGTDTQYF. The CDR3 DNA follows: TGTGCCAGCAGCTTCATAGCGGGGGGCACAGATACGCAGTATTTT.

This clone appeared a single time. This rearrangement joins TRBV15 to TRBJ1-5; D is unresolved. V lost 0 bases and J lost 4, with 13 bases in between. This CDR3 contains 16 residues. In germline, CDR1 is LNHNV, CDR2 YYDKDF (reference sequence). CDR3 sequence: CATSRDLATGNQPQHF. The CDR3 bases are TGTGCCACCAGCAGAGATTTGGCGACGGGGAATCAGCCCCAGCATTTT. Using reference TRBV15 and TRBJ1-5 for the parts outside the CDR3, the full variable domain is DAMVIQNPRYQVTQFGKPVTLSCSQTLNHNVMYWYQQKSSQAPKLLFHYYDKDFNNEADTPDNFQSRRPNTSFCFLDIRSPGLGDTAMYLCATSRDLATGNQPQHFGDGTRLSIL.

V and J are TRBV3-1 (or the pseudogene TRBV3-2) and TRBJ2-7; D gene unclear. There are 14 residues in the CDR3. The V gene lost 2 bases and the J gene lost 3 bases, with 11 bases spanning the gap. CDR1 and CDR2 (germline): LGHDT, YNNKEL (reference sequence). CDR3 residues: CASSQSTVNYEQYF. The CDR3, as DNA: TGTGCCAGCAGCCAATCTACTGTGAACTACGAGCAGTACTTC.

This rearrangement joins TRBV5-8 to TRBJ1-1, with 10 bases fitting TRBD1. The germline V gene has CDR1 SGHTS and CDR2 YDEGEE. Losses at the gene ends were 0 bases for V and 4 bases for J; bases not matched to a gene: 3. The CDR3 runs 15 residues. This CDR3 is CASSLGQGAGTEAFF. The CDR3 nucleotides read TGTGCCAGCAGCTTGGGACAGGGGGCCGGCACTGAAGCTTTCTTT.

The V gene is TRBV6-5, the J gene TRBJ1-2; no definite D call. Germline CDR1 reads MNHEY; CDR2 reads SVGAGI. V lost 5 bases to trimming and J lost 2 bases, with 9 bases between them. The CDR3 length is 13 residues. CDR3 amino acids: CASSLAENYGYTF. CDR3 coding DNA: TGTGCCAGCAGTCTAGCAGAAAACTATGGCTACACCTTC.

The chain uses TRBV3-1 (or the pseudogene TRBV3-2) and TRBJ2-1; TRBD1 is a possible D gene (7 bases). V lost 4 bases to trimming and J lost 5 bases, with 12 bases between them. This CDR3 is built from 14 residues. From germline, CDR1 is LGHDT and CDR2 YNNKEL (reference sequence). CDR3 nucleotides: TGTGCCAGCAGCCCGCGGGACAGTAACAATGAGCAGTTCTTC. This codes for CASSPRDSNNEQFF.

The gene calls are TRBV4-3 and TRBJ2-3; no clear D gene. CDR1 and CDR2 from the germline V gene are LGHNA and YSLEER. The CDR3 has 16 amino acids. Trimming took off 0 bases at V and 2 bases at J, with 12 bases between the two ends. The CDR3 nucleotides read TGCGCCAGCAGCCAAGATCTGTGGGGTACCACAGATACGCAGTATTTT. Its protein product is CASSQDLWGTTDTQYF.

V usage is TRBV5-4 and J usage is TRBJ1-2, with 7 bases that match TRBD1. CDR3 size: 15 residues. V shed 2 bases, J shed 8 bases, and the junction held 12 bases outside the gene matches. Looked up from germline, CDR1 is SGHNT and CDR2 is YYREEE (reference sequence). The CDR3 DNA sequence: TGTGCCAGCAGCTTCCCGTTGGGGACAGAGGGCGGCTACACCTTC. Residues: CASSFPLGTEGGYTF.

The V call is TRBV9, the J call TRBJ2-7, with 10 bases fitting TRBD2. The V gene end was trimmed by 2 bases and the J gene end by 1 base; junction bases not matched to a gene: 3. Germline V gives CDR1 SGDLS, CDR2 YYNGEE. The CDR3 is made up of 15 amino acids. The DNA for the CDR3 is TGTGCCAGCAGCGTGGGACTAGCGTTATCCTACGAGCAGTACTTC. Protein product: CASSVGLALSYEQYF.

This chain connects TRBV7-2 to TRBJ1-2; TRBD1 is a possible D gene (6 bases). V was clipped by 2 bases and J by 4 bases, with 8 bases between them. In germline, CDR1 is SGHTA, CDR2 FQGNSA. The CDR3 has 13 amino acids. The CDR3 DNA is TGTGCCAGCAGCTTAAGACAGGCCTATGGCTACACCTTC. Translation: CASSLRQAYGYTF.

The rearrangement uses TRBV6-6 and TRBJ1-2, with TRBD1 matching 7 bases. Looked up from germline, CDR1 is MNHNY and CDR2 is SVGAGI (reference sequence). V lost 5 bases, J lost 4 bases, and 4 bases stayed unmatched. The CDR3 extends over 13 amino acids. In nucleotides, the CDR3 is TGTGCCAGCAGTCCCGGACAGGTCTATGGCTACACCTTC. This gives the protein CASSPGQVYGYTF.

The CDR3, as DNA: TGTGCCAGCAGTTACGGTACGGAACCCTACGAGCAGTACTTC. It encodes CASSYGTEPYEQYF. The chain employs TRBV27 and TRBJ2-7; no reliable D call. There are 14 residues in the CDR3. Germline V gene lookup returns CDR1 MNHEY and CDR2 SMNVEV (reference sequence). The ends were cut back, 4 bases at V and 2 bases at J, with 12 bases in the middle.

This clone was detected only once. The chain recombines TRBV9 with TRBJ1-1; D is unresolved. The V end was cut by 0 bases, the J end by 1 base, with 7 bases between. The CDR3 has 14 amino acids. Germline V lookup: CDR1 SGDLS, CDR2 YYNGEE. CDR3 protein: CASSVVSANTEAFF. The CDR3 region has the DNA TGTGCCAGCAGCGTAGTCTCTGCGAACACTGAAGCTTTCTTT. The full variable domain, rest sourced from reference TRBV9 and TRBJ1-1, is DSGVTQTPKHLITATGQRVTLRCSPRSGDLSVYWYQQSLDQGLQFLIQYYNGEERAKGNILERFSAQQFPDLHSELNLSSLELGDSALYFCASSVVSANTEAFFGQGTRLTVV.

The chain links TRBV28 to TRBJ2-7; D gene unclear. The CDR3 runs to 13 residues. Deletions cut 7 bases from V and 7 bases from J, with 17 bases between. Germline-derived CDR1 and CDR2 are MDHEN and SYDVKM. In DNA, the CDR3 is TGTGCCAGCAACGTAGTGCAACTTGGGGAGCAGTACTTC. It encodes CASNVVQLGEQYF. Complete variable domain (other parts from reference TRBV28 and TRBJ2-7): DVKVTQSSRYLVKRTGEKVFLECVQDMDHENMFWYRQDPGLGLRLIYFSYDVKMKEKGDIPEGYSVSREKKERFSLILESASTNQTSMYLCASNVVQLGEQYFGPGTRLTVT.

The chain employs TRBV10-3 and TRBJ2-3; D remains unclear. V was shortened by 8 bases and J by 4 bases, with 19 bases between the two germline ends. The CDR3 contains 15 residues. CDR1 is ENHRY and CDR2 is SYGVKD in the germline V gene. The CDR3 coding sequence is TGTGCCATCTCTACGGGCCCCGGGCAACCAGATACGCAGTATTTT. Protein: CAISTGPGQPDTQYF.

The gene calls are TRBV7-3 and TRBJ2-2; a possible D gene is TRBD2 (6 bases). CDR1 SGHTA and CDR2 FQGTGA come from the germline V gene. The CDR3 consists of 15 residues. V lost 2 bases, J lost 6 bases, and 13 bases lay in between. CDR3 coding DNA: TGTGCCAGCAGCTTACGCGGGGCCGGATCCGGGGAGCTGTTTTTT. It is translated as CASSLRGAGSGELFF.

DNA of the CDR3: TGCGCCAGCAGCTTGAGTCTCTTCAATGAGCAGTTCTTC. It encodes CASSLSLFNEQFF. The chain combines TRBV5-1 with TRBJ2-1; D call uncertain. Germline CDR1 is SGHRS and CDR2 is YFSETQ. Trimming removed 1 base from V and 6 bases from J, with 8 bases in between. The CDR3 covers 13 residues.

Only a few counts were recorded for this clone. The gene calls are TRBV5-4 and TRBJ1-4; 8 bases match TRBD1. V trimming: 2 bases; J trimming: 15 bases; junction bases outside the gene matches: 6. Looked up from germline, CDR1 is SGHNT and CDR2 is YYREEE (reference sequence). CDR3 length equals 12 residues. In DNA, the CDR3 is TGTGCCAGCAGCTTAGGTCCGGGACAGGTGTTTTTT. It translates to CASSLGPGQVFF.

The chain is built from TRBV7-2 and TRBJ2-1, with TRBD1 identical over 9 bases. CDR3 length equals 14 residues. In germline, CDR1 is SGHTA, CDR2 FQGNSA. V dropped 6 bases and J dropped 9; count of bases not matched to a gene: 9. CDR3 amino acids: CASRLGGQGGEQFF. The CDR3 DNA follows: TGTGCCAGCAGGTTGGGGGGACAGGGCGGTGAGCAGTTCTTC. Full variable domain (missing parts from reference TRBV7-2 and TRBJ2-1): GAGVSQSPSNKVTEKGKDVELRCDPISGHTALYWYRQSLGQGLEFLIYFQGNSAPDKSGLPSDRFSAERTGGSVSTLTIQRTQQEDSAVYLCASRLGGQGGEQFFGPGTRLTVL.

The CDR3 is CASSRVSLVSEGYTF. CDR3 bases: TGTGCCAGCAGCCGAGTCTCGTTGGTAAGCGAGGGCTACACCTTC. J is TRBJ1-2 and V is TRBV4-2; no clear D. V shed 4 bases and J shed 8 bases, with 20 bases lying between them. Germline assignment: CDR1 LGHNA and CDR2 YNFKEQ. The CDR3 is 15 residues long.

J is TRBJ2-1 and V is TRBV28; D perhaps matches TRBD2 (6 bases). This CDR3 has 15 amino acids. Germline CDR1 and CDR2: MDHEN and SYDVKM. Trimming left V 7 bases short and J 0 bases short, with 13 bases between. The CDR3 DNA is TGTGCCAGCACCCTAGCGACATCCTCCTACAATGAGCAGTTCTTC. The encoded protein is CASTLATSSYNEQFF.

This sequence joins TRBV15 and TRBJ2-1, with D perhaps matching TRBD2 (6 bases). V dropped 5 bases and J dropped 6 bases, with 23 bases sitting between them. CDR3 length equals 17 residues. The germline CDR1 and CDR2 sequences are LNHNV and YYDKDF (reference sequence). The CDR3 DNA is TGTGCCACCAGCCCCCGTACGCCGGGACTCACAGGCAATGAGCAGTTCTTC. Translation gives CATSPRTPGLTGNEQFF. The whole variable domain, remainder taken from reference TRBV15 and TRBJ2-1, is DAMVIQNPRYQVTQFGKPVTLSCSQTLNHNVMYWYQQKSSQAPKLLFHYYDKDFNNEADTPDNFQSRRPNTSFCFLDIRSPGLGDTAMYLCATSPRTPGLTGNEQFFGPGTRLTVL.

This clone has only a few counts. The chain couples TRBV11-3 to TRBJ2-5; D gene uncertain. Per germline, CDR1 SGHNT and CDR2 YENEEA. This CDR3 spans 13 amino acids. Trimming took 1 base from V and 2 from J, leaving 5 bases between them. The CDR3 DNA follows: TGTGCCAGCAGCTTAGCTTTTCAAGAGACCCAGTACTTC. This sequence encodes CASSLAFQETQYF. Variable domain in full (rest from reference TRBV11-3 and TRBJ2-5): EAGVVQSPRYKIIEKKQPVAFWCNPISGHNTLYWYLQNLGQGPELLIRYENEEAVDDSQLPKDRFSAERLKGVDSTLKIQPAELGDSAVYLCASSLAFQETQYFGPGTRLLVL.

This clone was observed a handful of times. V is TRBV5-1 and J is TRBJ1-6; no definite D call. In germline, CDR1 is SGHRS, CDR2 YFSETQ. This CDR3 has 13 amino acids. V dropped 7 bases and J dropped 7 bases, with 12 bases sitting between them. Here the CDR3 reads CASSRWGNSPLHF. The CDR3 region has the DNA TGCGCCAGCTCCCGGTGGGGAAATTCACCCCTCCACTTT.

The CDR3 is CASSYGRAYEQYF. CDR3 nucleotide sequence: TGTGCCAGCTCATACGGGAGGGCCTACGAGCAGTACTTC. The chain uses TRBV18 and TRBJ2-7; 8 positions agree with TRBD2. The junction had 2 bases not matched to a gene; V was cut back by 5 bases and J by 2 bases. The CDR3 runs to 13 residues. CDR1 is KGHSH and CDR2 is LQKENI in the germline V gene.

The rearrangement uses TRBV24-1 and TRBJ2-1; a possible D gene is TRBD1 (6 bases). Trimming shortened V by 8 bases and J by 5 bases, and 15 bases separated the two germline ends. Germline values: CDR1 KGHDR, CDR2 SFDVKD. This CDR3 contains 14 residues. CDR3 in DNA: TGTGCCACCAACCACAGGGAATCCGACAATGAGCAGTTCTTC. Translation: CATNHRESDNEQFF.

This chain connects TRBV27 to TRBJ1-5; no clear D. CDR3 length: 13 residues. Germline V gene sequence: CDR1 MNHEY, CDR2 SMNVEV (reference sequence). V was pared by 6 bases and J by 6 bases, with 12 bases between. CDR3 amino acids: CASSLSGAQPQHF. The CDR3 DNA follows: TGTGCCAGCAGCTTGTCAGGAGCTCAGCCCCAGCATTTT.

The chain couples TRBV4-3 to TRBJ1-6; no clear D. From germline, CDR1 is LGHNA and CDR2 YSLEER. There are 17 residues in the CDR3. V was trimmed by 4 bases and J by 6 bases, leaving 19 bases between them. The CDR3 DNA reads TGCGCCAGCAGCCGAGAAAGAAGCTCCCGCACTAATTCACCCCTCCACTTT. This translates into CASSRERSSRTNSPLHF.